Listed below are T cell receptor beta chains from one sample, sequenced in a study of beta chain features in type 1 diabetes. This table comes from immunoSEQ multiplex PCR, and its TCRdb copy is limited to in-frame clones, with some not included. Among more than 300,000 clones, 9.6% were seen once, and the ten largest hold about 0.63%. The sample comprised central memory CD4+ T cells from blood. The origin of the receptors is a man under 40 with type 1 diabetes. Both conserved end residues are part of each CDR3. The D gene is left open where the match is weak. Only some rows state a clone size, as once, few, many or a class for expanded clones.

j_call d_call clone_size v_call cdr3_nt cdr3_aa
TRBJ1-3 . few TRBV27 TGTGCCAGCAGGAAGCCCAGGTCGAGCACCATATATTTT CASRKPRSSTIYF
TRBJ2-1 . few TRBV7-9 TGTGCCAGCAGCTTAGAACAGAAGTACAATGAGCAGTTCTTC CASSLEQKYNEQFF
TRBJ2-7 TRBD2 . TRBV28 TGTGCCAGCACCCCACTAGCGGGAGGTCTCTCCTACGAGCAGTACTTC CASTPLAGGLSYEQYF
TRBJ2-7 . few TRBV20-1 TGCAGTGCTTTACAGACGTACGAGCAGTACTTC CSALQTYEQYF
TRBJ2-1 . . TRBV11-2 TGTGCCAGCAGCCCGAGGGCCTCCTACAATGAGCAGTTCTTC CASSPRASYNEQFF
TRBJ2-2 . few TRBV9 TGTGCCAGCAGCGTTAATCGGGCCGGCGGGGAGCTGTTTTTT CASSVNRAGGELFF
TRBJ2-2 . few TRBV6-4 TGTGCCAGCAGACGACAGGCGAACACCGGGGAGCTGTTTTTT CASRRQANTGELFF
TRBJ2-5 . few TRBV28 TGTGCCAGCAGCACCGGGGGAGAGACCCAGTACTTC CASSTGGETQYF
TRBJ1-2 . few TRBV7-9 TGTGCCAGCAGCTTATCAGGAGGTGTCTATGGCTACACCTTC CASSLSGGVYGYTF
TRBJ2-1 TRBD2 few TRBV28 TGTGCCAGCAGTTTAGTAATAGCGGGAGCGCGGAATGAGCAGTTCTTC CASSLVIAGARNEQFF
TRBJ1-5 . . TRBV7-8 TGTGCCAGCAGCCAGAGGGGGGGTTTAGATCAGCCCCAGCATTTT CASSQRGGLDQPQHF
TRBJ2-1 TRBD1 few TRBV5-8 TGTGCCAGCAGCTTGTATCGGGACAGGGATTACAATGAGCAGTTCTTC CASSLYRDRDYNEQFF
TRBJ2-5 . . TRBV11-2 TGTGCCAGCAGCTTAATGAAGACCCAGTACTTC CASSLMKTQYF
TRBJ1-2 . few TRBV5-8 TGTGCCAGCAGCGGAACTCAGTATGGCTACACCTTC CASSGTQYGYTF
TRBJ2-5 . . TRBV5-1 TGCGCCAGCAGCTTGGCCCTCATGACGGGTATTGAAGAGACCCAGTACTTC CASSLALMTGIEETQYF
TRBJ2-5 . . TRBV10-3 TGTGCCATCAGTGAGGGCATACAAGAGACCCAGTACTTC CAISEGIQETQYF
TRBJ2-3 . few TRBV7-2 TGTGCCAGCAGCTTAGCTAGCGGAAGGGCAGATACGCAGTATTTT CASSLASGRADTQYF
TRBJ2-3 . few TRBV5-1 TGCGCCAGCAGCTTGGGGGAGCCCACAGATACGCAGTATTTT CASSLGEPTDTQYF
TRBJ2-5 . few TRBV19 TGTGCCAGTAGTGCCCGGACGCACCTACAAGAGACCCAGTACTTC CASSARTHLQETQYF
TRBJ2-3 . few TRBV4-3 TGCGCCAGCAGCCAAGAAATGTGGGGCGGCGGCGAAACGCAGTATTTT CASSQEMWGGGETQYF
TRBJ2-1 . . TRBV6-5 TGTGCCAGAAACTGTTCGGGGAGCTCCTACAATGAGCAGTTCTTC CARNCSGSSYNEQFF
TRBJ1-2 . few TRBV4-1 TGCGCCAGCAGCCAAGTCTCCCTTCAGGGGGGCTACACCTTC CASSQVSLQGGYTF
TRBJ2-7 . . TRBV13 TGTGCCAGCAGCTTAGGCGTACCGGTCTATGGGCAGTACTTC CASSLGVPVYGQYF
TRBJ1-5 TRBD1 few TRBV18 TGTGCCAGCTCACCACGTGGCGGACAGGGTGGTCAGCCCCAGCATTTT CASSPRGGQGGQPQHF
TRBJ1-2 TRBD1 . TRBV30 TGTGCCTGGAGCTCCGGTGGGACAGGTTTTTATGGCTACACCTTC CAWSSGGTGFYGYTF
TRBJ1-2 . many TRBV11-2 TGTGCCAGCAGCTTTTCCACCCCGGGACGGTTCGGTCCCTATGGCTACACCTTC CASSFSTPGRFGPYGYTF
TRBJ1-1 . . TRBV28 TGTGCCAGCAGTCCCGTCGTATTCCGGGCTTTCTTT CASSPVVFRAFF
TRBJ2-3 . few TRBV19 TGTGCCAGTAACGAACGAAACCTAGGCAGCGATACGCAGTATTTT CASNERNLGSDTQYF
TRBJ1-5 . few TRBV28 TGTGCCAGCAGTACCTCAGGAGGGATGTACAATCAGCCCCAGCATTTT CASSTSGGMYNQPQHF
TRBJ1-2 . few TRBV5-1 TGCGCCAGCAGCCCTATCAGTAGGGGTGGCTACACCTTC CASSPISRGGYTF
TRBJ2-1 . . TRBV9 TGTGCCAGCAGCGTAGGGACGACAGAGCAGTTCTTC CASSVGTTEQFF
TRBJ2-5 TRBD2 few TRBV7-2 TGTGCCAGCAGCCCTAGCGGGCTCCAAGAGACCCAGTACTTC CASSPSGLQETQYF
TRBJ2-5 . . TRBV5-1 TGCGCCAGCAGCTTCGGGAGCCAAGAGACCCAGTACTTC CASSFGSQETQYF
TRBJ1-2 TRBD1 few TRBV27 TGTGCCAGCAGTTCCCCGGACAGGATCAGCCTGGGCTACACCTTC CASSSPDRISLGYTF
TRBJ1-2 . many TRBV7-2 TGTGCCAGCAGCTTAAATCTCGGGGCCTACACCTTC CASSLNLGAYTF
TRBJ2-7 TRBD1 . TRBV27 TGTGCCAGCAGTTTGCTGGGACAGGGGGGCCACGAGCAGTACTTC CASSLLGQGGHEQYF
TRBJ1-1 . many TRBV5-1 TGCGCCAGCAGTCCCCGGGAGGCCATGAACACTGAAGCTTTCTTT CASSPREAMNTEAFF
TRBJ1-1 . many TRBV5-6 TGTGCCAGCAGCTCGTTTGTGGCTGAAGCTTTCTTT CASSSFVAEAFF
TRBJ2-7 TRBD1 . TRBV18 TGTGCCAGCTCACCACCCTCTACAGGGGGCTTTTCCTACGAGCAGTACTTC CASSPPSTGGFSYEQYF
TRBJ2-1 . . TRBV7-2 TGTGCCAGCAGCTCACTGCGACTAGACCTTTCCTACAATGAGCAGTTCTTC CASSSLRLDLSYNEQFF
TRBJ2-5 . many TRBV5-1 TGCGCCAGCACAGGGGCAGAGACCCAGTACTTC CASTGAETQYF
TRBJ1-1 TRBD1 few TRBV27 TGTGCCAGCAGTCACCCGGACAGGGTGAGCACTGAAGCTTTCTTT CASSHPDRVSTEAFF